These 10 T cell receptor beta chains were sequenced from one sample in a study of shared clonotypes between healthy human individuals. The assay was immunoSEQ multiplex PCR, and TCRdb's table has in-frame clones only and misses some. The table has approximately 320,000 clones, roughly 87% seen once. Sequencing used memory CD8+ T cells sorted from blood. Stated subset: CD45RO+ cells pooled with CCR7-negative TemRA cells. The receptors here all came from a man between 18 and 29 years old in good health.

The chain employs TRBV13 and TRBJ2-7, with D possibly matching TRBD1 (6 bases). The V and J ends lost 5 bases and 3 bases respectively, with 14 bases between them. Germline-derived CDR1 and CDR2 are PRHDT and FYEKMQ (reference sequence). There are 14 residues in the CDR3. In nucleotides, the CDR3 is TGTGCCAGCAGCCTATTGGACAGTTACTACGAGCAGTACTTC. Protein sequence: CASSLLDSYYEQYF.

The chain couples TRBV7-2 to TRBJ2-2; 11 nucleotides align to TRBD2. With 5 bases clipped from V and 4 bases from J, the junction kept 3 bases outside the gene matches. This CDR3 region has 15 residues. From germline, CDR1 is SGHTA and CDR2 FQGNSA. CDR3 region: CASSTTSGITGELFF. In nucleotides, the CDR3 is TGTGCCAGCAGCACGACTAGCGGGATCACCGGGGAGCTGTTTTTT.

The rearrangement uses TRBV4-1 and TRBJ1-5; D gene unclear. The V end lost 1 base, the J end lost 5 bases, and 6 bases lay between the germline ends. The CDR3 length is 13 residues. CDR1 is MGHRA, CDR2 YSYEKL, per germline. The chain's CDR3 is CASSQVIDQPQHF. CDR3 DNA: TGCGCCAGCAGCCAAGTTATAGATCAGCCCCAGCATTTT.

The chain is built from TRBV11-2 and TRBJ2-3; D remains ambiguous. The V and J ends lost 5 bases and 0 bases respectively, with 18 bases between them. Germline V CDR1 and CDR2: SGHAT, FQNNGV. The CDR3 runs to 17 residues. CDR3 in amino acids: CASSHIVRKPSTDTQYF. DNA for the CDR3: TGTGCCAGCAGCCATATAGTCCGGAAGCCTAGCACAGATACGCAGTATTTT.

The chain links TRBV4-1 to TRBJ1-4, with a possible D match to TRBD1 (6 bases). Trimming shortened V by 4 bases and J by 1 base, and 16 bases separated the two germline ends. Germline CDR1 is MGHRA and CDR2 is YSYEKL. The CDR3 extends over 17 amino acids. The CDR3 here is CASSPKDSQITNEKLFF. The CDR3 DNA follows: TGCGCCAGCAGCCCAAAGGACAGTCAAATAACTAATGAAAAACTGTTTTTT.

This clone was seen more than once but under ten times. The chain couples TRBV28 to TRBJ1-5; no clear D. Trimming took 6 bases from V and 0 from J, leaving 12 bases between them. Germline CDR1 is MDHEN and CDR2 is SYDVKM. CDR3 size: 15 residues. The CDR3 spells CASRKIQYSNQPQHF. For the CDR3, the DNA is TGTGCCAGCAGGAAGATCCAATATAGCAATCAGCCCCAGCATTTT.

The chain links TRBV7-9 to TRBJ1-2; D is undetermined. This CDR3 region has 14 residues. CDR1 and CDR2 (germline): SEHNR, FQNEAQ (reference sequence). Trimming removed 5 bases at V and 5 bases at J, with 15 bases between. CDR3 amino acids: CASSPASDLYGYTF. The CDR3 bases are TGTGCCAGCAGCCCCGCTTCGGACTTATATGGCTACACCTTC.

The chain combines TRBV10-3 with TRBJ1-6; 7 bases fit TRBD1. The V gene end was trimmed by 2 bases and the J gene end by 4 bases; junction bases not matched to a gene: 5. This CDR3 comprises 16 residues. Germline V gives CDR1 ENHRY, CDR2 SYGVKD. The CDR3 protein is CAISEEGARYNSPLHF. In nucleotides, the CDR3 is TGTGCCATCAGTGAGGAGGGGGCGCGGTATAATTCACCCCTCCACTTT.

CDR3 sequence: CASSSDRNFGYTF. CDR3 nucleotide sequence: TGTGCCAGCAGCTCGGACAGGAATTTTGGCTACACCTTC. The chain combines TRBV7-9 with TRBJ1-2, with 7 bases lining up with TRBD1. CDR1 SEHNR and CDR2 FQNEAQ come from the germline V gene (reference sequence). Trimming took 4 bases from V and 7 from J; bases not matched to a gene: 6. CDR3 size: 13 residues. The full variable domain, with the rest looked up from reference TRBV7-9 and TRBJ1-2, is DTGVSQNPRHKITKRGQNVTFRCDPISEHNRLYWYRQTLGQGPEFLTYFQNEAQLEKSRLLSDRFSAERPKGSFSTLEIQRTEQGDSAMYLCASSSDRNFGYTFGSGTRLTVV.

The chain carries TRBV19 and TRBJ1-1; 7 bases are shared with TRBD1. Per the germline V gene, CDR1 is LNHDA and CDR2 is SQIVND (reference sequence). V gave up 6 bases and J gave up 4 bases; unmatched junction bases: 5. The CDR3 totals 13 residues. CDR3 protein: CASSPSGGTEAFF. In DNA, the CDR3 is TGTGCCAGTAGCCCATCAGGGGGCACTGAAGCTTTCTTT. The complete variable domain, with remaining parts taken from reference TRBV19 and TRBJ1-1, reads DGGITQSPKYLFRKEGQNVTLSCEQNLNHDAMYWYRQDPGQGLRLIYYSQIVNDFQKGDIAEGYSVSREKKESFPLTVTSAQKNPTAFYLCASSPSGGTEAFFGQGTRLTVV.